Below are 26 T cell receptor beta chains sequenced from a single sample in a study of prognosis after radiotherapy for stage I lung cancer. It was by two-round multiplex PCR that TCR beta CDR3 was amplified from genomic DNA. Each TRBV and TRBJ gene had its own primer in the first PCR round. TCRdb re-called the multiplex PCR reads with MiXCR, one entry per CDR3 protein. The sample lists roughly 13,000 distinct CDR3 sequences, approximately 55% seen once, with more than 30% in the top ten. The sequenced sample was PBMCs, obtained before or after stereotactic body radiation therapy (not recorded which). The receptors shown here come from a donor at least 50 years old with non-small cell lung cancer.

Worth noting for this clonotype: The germline gene is not matched at one end of the junction; a read error may be the cause. The CDR3 spells CASSVYSNTEAFF. Written as DNA, the CDR3 is TGTGCCAGCAGCGTCTACTCAAACACTGAAGCTTTCTTC. V and J are TRBV9 and TRBJ1-1; D is unresolved. CDR1 is SGDLS, CDR2 YYNGEE, per germline. The CDR3 has 13 residues.

This clonotype was detected many times. In nucleotides, the CDR3 is TGTGCCAGCAGCCTAGGACTAGCGGGGTTCAAAAACATTCAGTACTTC. It codes for CASSLGLAGFKNIQYF. The chain links TRBV12-3 or TRBV12-4 to TRBJ2-4; 12 bases are a match to TRBD2. The CDR3 loop spans 16 amino acids. The V segment lost 6 bases and the J segment 3 bases; nucleotides outside the gene matches: 6.

A word on this clonotype: A much bigger clone sits one base away, suggesting this may be a read error. The V call is TRBV5-1, the J call TRBJ2-1; D is perhaps TRBD1 or TRBD2 (5 bases each). The CDR3 has 17 amino acids. Germline-derived CDR1 and CDR2 are SGHRS and YFSETQ. CDR3 sequence (DNA): TGCGCCAGCAGCATCCGGGACGACCGAAGCTCCTACAGTGAGCAGTTCTTC. Translated: CASSIRDDRSSYSEQFF.

Many counts were recorded for this clonotype. The chain is built from TRBV12-3 or TRBV12-4 and TRBJ1-4; D remains ambiguous. V shed 1 base and J shed 7 bases, with 10 bases lying between them. There are 14 residues in the CDR3. The CDR3 here is CASSLVLPSEKLFF. The CDR3, as DNA: TGTGCCAGCAGTTTAGTTCTCCCCAGTGAAAAACTGTTTTTT.

The rearrangement uses TRBV24-1 and TRBJ2-1, with D possibly matching TRBD1 (6 bases). This CDR3 has 14 amino acids. Trimming stripped 5 bases from V and 6 bases from J, with 13 bases between. CDR1 is KGHDR, CDR2 SFDVKD, per germline. The CDR3 sequence: CATSVGHPSNEQFF. CDR3 nucleotides: TGTGCCACCAGTGTGGGACACCCATCCAATGAGCAGTTCTTC.

At least ten counts were recorded for this clonotype. This sequence joins TRBV29-1 and TRBJ1-2; unclear D gene. Trimming left V 7 bases short and J 3 bases short, with 12 bases between. The CDR3 loop spans 12 amino acids. Germline-derived CDR1 and CDR2 are SQVTM and ANQGSEA. The CDR3 sequence is CSAIRGDYGYTF. The CDR3 DNA sequence: TGCAGCGCCATCCGGGGAGACTATGGCTACACCTTC.

This clonotype was picked up many times. CDR3 region: CASSTETGRVSMNTEAFF. Here the CDR3 DNA reads TGTGCCAGTAGTACAGAGACAGGGAGGGTCTCGATGAACACTGAAGCTTTCTTT. The chain couples TRBV19 to TRBJ1-1, with 7 nucleotides matching TRBD1. This CDR3 has 18 amino acids. The V gene end was trimmed by 4 bases and the J gene end by 0 bases; junction bases not matched to a gene: 14. CDR1 LNHDA and CDR2 SQIVND come from the germline V gene (reference sequence).

The chain has TRBV5-1 and TRBJ2-7; D uncertain. V gave up 0 bases and J gave up 3 bases, with 7 bases separating them. The CDR3 has 13 amino acids. The germline gives CDR1 SGHRS, CDR2 YFSETQ. CDR3 bases: TGCGCCAGCAGCTTGGAGGCTCTCTACGAGCAGTACTTC. This sequence encodes CASSLEALYEQYF. The whole variable domain, filled in from reference TRBV5-1 and TRBJ2-7, reads KAGVTQTPRYLIKTRGQQVTLSCSPISGHRSVSWYQQTPGQGLQFLFEYFSETQRNKGNFPGRFSGRQFSNSRSEMNVSTLELGDSALYLCASSLEALYEQYFGPGTRLTVT.

The chain is built from TRBV3-1 and TRBJ2-5; D is undetermined. Trimming removed 1 base from V and 14 bases from J, with 8 bases in between. Per the germline V gene, CDR1 is LGHDT and CDR2 is YNNKEL (reference sequence). This CDR3 is 10 amino acids long. DNA for the CDR3: TGTGCCAGCAGCCAAGTCAGTCTTTACTTC. As protein: CASSQVSLYF.

In this sample, this clonotype is medium-sized. The rearrangement links TRBV11-2 to TRBJ2-7; D is uncertain. The germline V gene encodes CDR1 SGHAT and CDR2 FQNNGV. Trimming removed 1 base from V and 4 bases from J, with 5 bases in between. The CDR3 runs to 12 residues. This chain's CDR3 is CASSLGVYEQYF. In nucleotides, the CDR3 is TGTGCCAGCAGCTTAGGAGTTTACGAGCAGTACTTC.

The chain recombines TRBV6-2 or TRBV6-3 with TRBJ2-2; the D gene is possibly TRBD2 (5 bases). Germline values: CDR1 MNHEY, CDR2 SVGEGT. This CDR3 has 13 amino acids. Trimming took off 5 bases at V and 10 bases at J, with 14 bases between the two ends. CDR3 amino acids: CASSPTTRVELFF. For the CDR3, the DNA is TGTGCCAGCAGTCCGACTACGCGCGTGGAGCTGTTTTTT.

Ten or more counts support this clonotype. The V and J genes are TRBV20-1 and TRBJ2-7, with D perhaps matching TRBD2 (6 bases). CDR1 is DFQATT and CDR2 is SNEGSKA in the germline V gene (reference sequence). This CDR3 has 12 amino acids. The ends were cut back, 3 bases at V and 5 bases at J, with 11 bases in the middle. CDR3 residues: CSASQTGDEQYF. The CDR3 coding sequence is TGCAGTGCTAGTCAAACGGGAGACGAGCAGTACTTC.

This clonotype was seen many times. The chain is built from TRBV11-2 and TRBJ2-4, with a possible D match to TRBD1 (5 bases). V was cut by 5 bases and J by 3 bases, with 14 bases left in between. The CDR3 runs 15 residues. Per germline, CDR1 SGHAT and CDR2 FQNNGV. The CDR3 spells CASSRIRQHKNIQYF. The CDR3 DNA reads as TGTGCCAGCAGCCGAATTCGACAGCACAAAAACATTCAGTACTTC.

This clonotype was detected many times. This sequence joins TRBV20-1 and TRBJ2-7; D call uncertain. Per germline, CDR1 DFQATT and CDR2 SNEGSKA (reference sequence). The CDR3 consists of 13 residues. Trimming took 1 base from V and 3 from J, leaving 10 bases between them. The DNA for the CDR3 is TGCAGTGCTAGAGTATCACAAAACTACGAGCAGTACTTC. It encodes CSARVSQNYEQYF.

This sequence joins TRBV5-8 and TRBJ2-2; 8 nucleotides match TRBD2. The germline V gene has CDR1 SGHTS and CDR2 YDEGEE. The J segment lost 4 bases and the V segment lost 3 bases, leaving 5 bases of the junction unmatched. The CDR3 has 15 residues. The CDR3 spells CASSSGLGVTGELFF. CDR3 DNA sequence: TGTGCCAGCAGCTCGGGACTAGGGGTCACCGGGGAGCTGTTTTTT.

A remark on this clonotype: A far bigger clonotype differs at one base, so this is likely a read error. The V and J genes are TRBV7-3 and TRBJ2-3; D ambiguous. The CDR3 has 14 amino acids. The V gene's germline CDR1 is SGHTA and CDR2 FQGTGA. CDR3 amino acids: CASSPIQATYTQYF. CDR3 DNA: TGTGCTAGCAGCCCAATCCAGGCGACATATACGCAGTATTTT.

The J gene is TRBJ1-5, the V gene TRBV20-1; no clear D gene. Trimming removed 4 bases at V and 6 bases at J, with 16 bases between. Germline CDR1 and CDR2: DFQATT and SNEGSKA (reference sequence). The CDR3 is made up of 14 amino acids. The CDR3 loop is CSAISESGIQPQHF. CDR3 DNA sequence: TGCAGTGCTATTTCGGAGTCTGGTATTCAGCCCCAGCATTTT.

Remarks on this clonotype: A far larger clone is one base from this, pointing to a likely read error. Written as DNA, the CDR3 is TGTGCCAGCAGTGAAGGGGGGTCAGGGCGCTACTATGGCTACACCTTC. Protein product: CASSEGGSGRYYGYTF. The chain employs TRBV7-2 and TRBJ1-2; D is perhaps TRBD1 (6 bases). The germline V gene encodes CDR1 SGHTA and CDR2 FQGNSA. This CDR3 contains 16 residues. The germline V and J ends were trimmed by 6 bases and 3 bases, with 20 bases remaining between them.

Concerning this clonotype: This sequence may be a read error, since a much larger clone differs from it by one base. In this CDR3 the conserved last residue, phenylalanine or tryptophan, is missing, so a read error is likely. The V and J genes are TRBV6-2 or TRBV6-3 and TRBJ2-3, with D maybe TRBD1 (6 bases). This CDR3 region has 15 residues. In germline, CDR1 is MNHEY, CDR2 SVGEGT. The chain's CDR3 is CASSHSSWTENTQYS. The CDR3 DNA reads TGTGCCAGCAGTCACTCGAGCTGGACAGAGAATACGCAGTATTCT.

The V and J genes are TRBV28 and TRBJ2-2; D ambiguous. The CDR3 loop spans 18 amino acids. Trimming took off 2 bases at V and 0 bases at J, with 16 bases between the two ends. Germline values: CDR1 MDHEN, CDR2 SYDVKM. The CDR3 protein is CASSLDARIPSNTGELFF. In DNA form, the CDR3 reads TGTGCCAGCAGTTTAGACGCACGGATTCCCTCGAACACCGGGGAGCTGTTTTTT.

Details on this clonotype: This probably arose from a read error, given a far larger clone one base away. The chain joins TRBV6-2 or TRBV6-3 to TRBJ2-2; perhaps TRBD1 as D (5 bases). Between the trimmed V and J ends, which lost 9 bases and 2 bases, there was a span of 16 bases. The germline V gene has CDR1 MNHEY and CDR2 SVGEGT. The CDR3 is 15 amino acids. DNA for the CDR3: TGTGCCAGTATAAAAGACAGCTCCAACACCGGGGAGCTGTTTTTT. Protein sequence: CASIKDSSNTGELFF.

Details on this clonotype: This could be a read error, since a much larger clone is one nucleotide away. The chain combines TRBV10-3 with TRBJ1-5, with a weak D call TRBD1 (6 bases). Germline CDR1 and CDR2: ENHRY and SYGVKD. The CDR3 consists of 14 residues. CDR3 region: CAIREYRDFQPQHF. The CDR3 bases are TGTGCCATCCGTGAGTACAGGGATTTTCAGCCCCAGCATTTT.

Many counts were recorded for this clonotype. A much larger clone is a single base away; this may be a read error. J is TRBJ2-7 and V is TRBV19; D is perhaps TRBD2 (7 bases). V shed 8 bases and J shed 3 bases, with 23 bases lying between them. Germline CDR1 and CDR2: LNHDA and SQIVND (reference sequence). The CDR3 runs 16 residues. CDR3 amino acids: CASGPRRGALSYEQYF. CDR3 DNA sequence: TGTGCCAGTGGTCCTAGACGGGGGGCCTTGAGCTACGAGCAGTACTTC.

The V call is TRBV15, the J call TRBJ1-4; D possibly corresponds to TRBD1 (6 bases). V gave up 4 bases and J gave up 8 bases, with 11 bases separating them. The CDR3 covers 13 residues. Germline CDR1 LNHNV, CDR2 YYDKDF (reference sequence). The CDR3 DNA sequence: TGTGCCACCAGCATTACAGGGCGGGAAAAACTGTTTTTT. This sequence encodes CATSITGREKLFF. Based on the CDR3 plus reference TRBV15 and TRBJ1-4, the full variable domain is DAMVIQNPRYQVTQFGKPVTLSCSQTLNHNVMYWYQQKSSQAPKLLFHYYDKDFNNEADTPDNFQSRRPNTSFCFLDIRSPGLGDTAMYLCATSITGREKLFFGSGTQLSVL.

This clonotype is labeled as medium-sized (0.01 to 0.1%). The chain joins TRBV30 to TRBJ1-6, with a tentative D call TRBD1 (6 bases). This CDR3 is 14 amino acids long. Germline CDR1 is GTSNPN and CDR2 is SVGIG (reference sequence). The germline V and J ends were trimmed by 0 bases and 7 bases, with 10 bases remaining between them. CDR3 sequence: CAWSVVQGNSPLHF. The CDR3 bases are TGTGCCTGGAGTGTAGTGCAGGGGAATTCACCCCTCCACTTT. The whole variable domain, filled in from reference TRBV30 and TRBJ1-6, reads SQTIHQWPATLVQPVGSPLSLECTVEGTSNPNLYWYRQAAGRGLQLLFYSVGIGQISSEVPQNLSASRPQDRQFILSSKKLLLSDSGFYLCAWSVVQGNSPLHFGNGTRLTVT.

This clonotype was recorded at least ten times. The chain uses TRBV2 and TRBJ2-5; D is ambiguous. There are 13 residues in the CDR3. CDR1 is SNHLY and CDR2 is FYNNEI in the germline V gene. V was trimmed by 4 bases and J by 1 base, leaving 7 bases between them. CDR3 DNA sequence: TGTGCCAGCAGTGTGGAAACCCAAGAGACCCAGTACTTC. Amino acids: CASSVETQETQYF.